These T cell receptor beta chains were read from a single sample in a study of blood T cell repertoires in COVID-19. The data were produced by immunoSEQ multiplex PCR, yet TCRdb's version contains in-frame clones alone and is incomplete. The profile shows fewer than 200,000 clones, approximately 85% of them singletons. The sample taken for sequencing was peripheral blood. These receptor sequences come from a man in his forties with acute or convalescent COVID-19. Both conserved end residues are trimmed from each CDR3.

v_gene	j_gene	CDR3aa
TRBV12-3/TRBV12-4	TRBJ1-1	ASSPGQSPGAF
TRBV6-5	TRBJ2-2	ASVGQGGTGELF
TRBV10-3	TRBJ2-6	AISVPGTNVLT
TRBV29-1	TRBJ1-1	SVVGVSAF
TRBV6-5	TRBJ1-5	ASGVDRGRQPQH
TRBV7-9	TRBJ2-5	ASSLVGGQETQY
TRBV5-1	TRBJ1-3	ASSLTGDLNTIY
TRBV30	TRBJ2-6	AWGTGSGANVLT
TRBV14	TRBJ2-2	ASSQAGTGELF
TRBV7-2	TRBJ1-1	ASSLTWGGNTEAF
TRBV2	TRBJ2-5	ASSDPGLGQWTQY
TRBV4-2	TRBJ1-4	ASTTGDATNEKLF
TRBV12-5	TRBJ1-4	ASGHDRGKLF
TRBV7-2	TRBJ2-7	ASSPTAQAGNEQY
TRBV5-4	TRBJ1-6	ASSRMDRGVSPLH
TRBV4-1	TRBJ2-1	ASSQVSGGVYNEQF
TRBV6-5	TRBJ2-7	ASSAGYAYEQY
TRBV5-4	TRBJ2-5	ASSSPGQGRETQY
TRBV20-1	TRBJ2-7	SARGQREQY
TRBV5-1	TRBJ2-7	ASSRLTGGNYEQY
TRBV3-1/TRBV3-2	TRBJ1-2	ASSLTQANYGYT
TRBV27	TRBJ2-1	ASSPFHRNNEQF
TRBV7-9	TRBJ1-4	ASSLGQDYEKLF
TRBV10-3	TRBJ2-1	AISDDTGTSKL
TRBV18	TRBJ1-1	ASSPWQMNTEAF
TRBV2	TRBJ2-2	ASLLAGGELF
TRBV29-1	TRBJ1-4	SVRTGPGEKLF
TRBV11-2	TRBJ1-4	ASSSRGRGNEKLF
TRBV6-5	TRBJ2-7	ATSSPGGGQY
TRBV5-4	TRBJ1-6	ASSLVESPASLH
TRBV30	TRBJ1-2	AEGRGGYT
TRBV2	TRBJ1-4	ASREPDREKLF
TRBV6-6	TRBJ2-7	ASSPKNRVSHEQY
TRBV30	TRBJ1-5	AWSVVTGGNQPQH
TRBV19	TRBJ1-2	ASSIGQPGDYGYT
TRBV7-2	TRBJ2-2	ASSLVWATGELF